This T cell receptor beta chain was captured in a study of patients and donors after allogeneic stem cell transplantation. CDR3 length: 15 residues. CDR1 is LGHNA, CDR2 YNFKEQ, per germline. V shed 0 bases, J shed 7 bases, and the junction held 5 bases outside the gene matches. In this sample, this clonotype turned up a few times. Each CDR3 protein is one row after TCRdb ran MiXCR on the RT-PCR reads. The repertoire includes approximately 170,000 distinct CDR3 sequences, 24% of them detected once, and 25% to 30% sits in the top ten. Sequenced input: blood, either unsorted or a sorted T cell fraction (not recorded which). The chain couples TRBV4-2 to TRBJ1-5; 8 bases are shared with TRBD1. The receptor comes from a human donor who was either an allogeneic HSCT recipient or a stem cell or donor lymphocyte infusion donor (not recorded which). It is not recorded whose cells these are; they may come from a transplant donor. The CDR3 sequence is CASSQDSGGGQPQHF. CDR3 nucleotide sequence: TGTGCCAGCAGCCAAGACTCAGGGGGCGGGCAGCCCCAGCATTTT.